What follows describes a single T cell receptor (beta chain). This entry is derived from a study of radiotherapy plus CTLA-4 blockade in lung cancer. Focal radiation plus CTLA-4 blockade with ipilimumab was given to patients with chemo-refractory metastatic non-small-cell lung cancer. Clones were read by immunoSEQ multiplex PCR, and TCRdb kept only the in-frame ones, dropping some. The repertoire has approximately 25,000 clones, approximately 80% of them found once; the top ten carry approximately 24%. Trimming removed 2 bases from V and 6 bases from J; junction bases left unmatched: 11. Per the germline V gene, CDR1 is MNHEY and CDR2 is SMNVEV (reference sequence). CDR3 length: 16 amino acids.

The TCR sequence derives from a human donor with non-small cell lung cancer that progressed on radiotherapy plus ipilimumab. The V call is TRBV27, the J call TRBJ1-1, with TRBD1 identical over 8 bases. The sample was peripheral blood, taken from a patient treated with radiotherapy plus ipilimumab. CDR3 protein: CASSLRSTGGIAEAFF. The CDR3 DNA is TGTGCCAGCAGTTTAAGGAGTACAGGGGGGATCGCTGAAGCTTTCTTT.